Listed below are T cell receptor beta chains from one sample, sequenced in a study of shared clonotypes between healthy human individuals. Produced via immunoSEQ multiplex PCR; TCRdb's table is partial and in-frame only. Of a few million clones in the sample, roughly 92% were seen once. The sequenced sample consisted of naive CD4+ T cells from PBMCs. Receptor source: a man aged 18 to 30 in good health. Some clones in this sample may be carry-over from other donors' samples. CDR3s include the opening cysteine and the closing phenylalanine or tryptophan. Fields, in order: V gene, J gene, clone size, D gene, CDR3 DNA, CDR3 protein. The D gene is left open where the match is weak. Not every row has a clone size; where given, it reads once, few, many or a size class.

TRBV4-3	TRBJ1-4	once	-	TGCGCCAGCAGCCAAGAAGGGGCAACTAATGAAAAACTGTTTTTT	CASSQEGATNEKLFF
TRBV10-2	TRBJ2-7	few	TRBD2	TGCGCCAGCAGTCCCAGGACTAGCCCCACCAACCCAACCTACGAGCAGTACTTC	CASSPRTSPTNPTYEQYF
TRBV20-1	TRBJ2-5	-	-	TGCAGTGCCGGACGGGAGACCCAGTACTTC	CSAGRETQYF
TRBV7-3	TRBJ2-3	-	-	TGTGCCAGCAGCTTCCACGACAGAGATACGCAGTATTTT	CASSFHDRDTQYF
TRBV2	TRBJ1-1	-	TRBD1	TGTGCCACCACGAGGACAGGGGGCGTTTTGGACACTGAAGCTTTCTTT	CATTRTGGVLDTEAFF
TRBV7-9	TRBJ2-2	-	-	TGTGCCAGCAGTCACCCGGGACACCGGACGAACACCGGGGAGCTGTTTTTT	CASSHPGHRTNTGELFF
TRBV7-3	TRBJ1-4	-	TRBD1	TGTGCCAGCAGCTTTTCCGGGACAGGGAATGAAAAACTGTTTTTT	CASSFSGTGNEKLFF
TRBV19	TRBJ2-5	-	TRBD2	TGTGCCAGTAGTACGAAACTAGCGGGAGTGGGAGAGACCCAGTACTTC	CASSTKLAGVGETQYF
TRBV7-9	TRBJ1-5	-	TRBD1	TGTGCCAGCAGCTTTGCGACAGGGAAGGCCCAGCCCCAGCATTTT	CASSFATGKAQPQHF
TRBV6-6	TRBJ2-7	-	TRBD2	TGTGCCAGCAGTTCCCTAGCGGGAGCTTGGAACGAGCAGTACTTC	CASSSLAGAWNEQYF
TRBV28	TRBJ2-5	-	-	TGTGCCAGCAGCGAACATTCGGGCCCCGAACAAGAGACCCAGTACTTC	CASSEHSGPEQETQYF
TRBV10-2	TRBJ1-1	few	-	TGCGCCAGCAGATCCACCCCGGATCTAGAAGCTTTCTTT	CASRSTPDLEAFF
TRBV6-6	TRBJ1-5	-	TRBD1	TGTGCCACCCAAGTAGGGGGCGTCAATCAGCCCCAGCATTTT	CATQVGGVNQPQHF
TRBV28	TRBJ1-5	-	-	TGTGCCAGCACATCAGGGGATTATAGCAATCAGCCCCAGCATTTT	CASTSGDYSNQPQHF
TRBV7-8	TRBJ2-2	-	-	TGTGCCAGCAGCTTAGCGGCAGTTCTAAACACCGGGGAGCTGTTTTTT	CASSLAAVLNTGELFF
TRBV11-2	TRBJ2-1	-	TRBD2	TGTGCCAGCAGCTTAGTGGGAGGGACCTACAATGAGCAGTTCTTC	CASSLVGGTYNEQFF
TRBV6-5	TRBJ2-7	-	-	TGTGCCAGCAGTTACTCGAGCGGTTCCTACGAGCAGTACTTC	CASSYSSGSYEQYF
TRBV2	TRBJ1-5	-	-	TGTGCCAGCACCGCCAGGGGAGGTCAGCCCCAGCATTTT	CASTARGGQPQHF
TRBV5-6	TRBJ1-5	-	-	TGTGCCAGCAGCCGTCGGGGTCTCGGGCAGCCCCAGCATTTT	CASSRRGLGQPQHF
TRBV6-6	TRBJ2-1	once	TRBD2	TGTGCCAGCAGTCGGACTAGCGGGAGGGCCAATGAGCAGTTCTTC	CASSRTSGRANEQFF
TRBV28	TRBJ2-5	-	-	TGTGCCAGCAGCGAAACCCGGACGCGGGGCCAGGAGACCCAGTACTTC	CASSETRTRGQETQYF
TRBV5-1	TRBJ1-2	-	-	TGCGCCAGCAGCTTGGGACGAGGCGAGCGCATCTATGGCTACACCTTC	CASSLGRGERIYGYTF
TRBV7-2	TRBJ2-4	once	-	TGTGCCAGCAGCTTAGAACAATTAGACGGCACCTTAGCCAAAAACATTCAGTACTTC	CASSLEQLDGTLAKNIQYF
TRBV18	TRBJ1-1	-	TRBD1	TGTGCCAGCTCCCTGGACAGGGCACCTTTGAACACTGAAGCTTTCTTT	CASSLDRAPLNTEAFF
TRBV5-1	TRBJ1-1	-	-	TGCGCCAGCAGCTTGGTGGTCAGGGGCACTAACACTGAAGCTTTCTTT	CASSLVVRGTNTEAFF
TRBV19	TRBJ2-5	few	TRBD2	TGTGCCAGTAGTTCTTTAGCGGGAGGCCAAGAGACCCAGTACTTC	CASSSLAGGQETQYF
TRBV5-5	TRBJ2-7	-	-	TGTGCCAGCAGCTTGAATCCGGGGGCTCCCTACGAGCAGTACTTC	CASSLNPGAPYEQYF
TRBV5-1	TRBJ1-3	-	TRBD1	TGCGCCAGCAGCTACGGACAGGTCGACTCTGGAAACACCATATATTTT	CASSYGQVDSGNTIYF
TRBV30	TRBJ1-4	-	TRBD1	TGTGCCTGGAGTTCCCGGACAGGGCGGTTTTCTTATGAAAAACTGTTTTTT	CAWSSRTGRFSYEKLFF
TRBV5-6	TRBJ2-7	once	TRBD2	TGTGCCAGCAGCCCGTTCGGGGGGAGCTCCTACGAGCAGTACTTC	CASSPFGGSSYEQYF
TRBV25-1	TRBJ2-1	-	-	TGTGCCAGCAGTGAACCAACGGGCAATGAGCAGTTCTTC	CASSEPTGNEQFF
TRBV7-6	TRBJ2-5	-	TRBD2	TGTGCCAGCAGCTTCGGACTAGCGGGAGGGCGAGGAGAGACCCAGTACTTC	CASSFGLAGGRGETQYF
TRBV10-1	TRBJ2-7	-	-	TGCGCCAGCAGTAATTTCAGGGGCTCCTACGAGCAGTACTTC	CASSNFRGSYEQYF
TRBV25-1	TRBJ2-1	-	-	TGTGCCAGCAGTGAAGGGGCTAGCTACAATGAGCAGTTCTTC	CASSEGASYNEQFF
TRBV4-3	TRBJ2-1	-	TRBD2	TGCGCCAGCAGCTCGCGGGAGTCGAGGACCTACAATGAGCAGTTCTTC	CASSSRESRTYNEQFF
TRBV28	TRBJ1-6	-	-	TGTGCCAGCAGTTTATTCCCCCTGGGAGGGAATTCACCCCTCCACTTT	CASSLFPLGGNSPLHF
TRBV15	TRBJ1-1	few	-	TGTGCCACCAGCAGAGATCTTGCTGAACCCCGGGCTTTCTTT	CATSRDLAEPRAFF
TRBV2	TRBJ2-7	-	-	TGTGCCAGCATATATGGGCAGGGGTCCTACGAGCAGTACTTC	CASIYGQGSYEQYF
TRBV6-1	TRBJ1-5	once	TRBD1	TGTGCCAGCAAAACAGGGGGTGGCAATCAGCCCCAGCATTTT	CASKTGGGNQPQHF
TRBV27	TRBJ1-1	-	TRBD1	TGTGCCAGCAGATACGATCTCCAGGGGGCGGGCACTGAAGCTTTCTTT	CASRYDLQGAGTEAFF
TRBV6-5	TRBJ1-1	-	-	TGTGCCATCGAGTCCAGTAGAGGAACTGAAGCTTTCTTT	CAIESSRGTEAFF
TRBV7-2	TRBJ2-2	-	-	TGTGCCAGCAGCTCAGGAGGGGCGCGGACCGGGGAGCTGTTTTTT	CASSSGGARTGELFF
TRBV5-1	TRBJ2-3	-	TRBD2	TGCGCCAGCAGCTTGCCGACTAGCGGGAGTATCGCAGATACGCAGTATTTT	CASSLPTSGSIADTQYF
TRBV5-5	TRBJ2-5	-	-	TGTGCCAGCAGCATACGACAGCAAGAGACCCAGTACTTC	CASSIRQQETQYF
TRBV2	TRBJ1-5	-	-	TGTGCCAGCAGTGTTAGGGTGAACAATCAGCCCCAGCATTTT	CASSVRVNNQPQHF
TRBV7-9	TRBJ1-1	few	TRBD1	TGTGCCAGCAGGTTGGGGGACAGTGAAGCTTTCTTT	CASRLGDSEAFF
TRBV28	TRBJ1-2	-	TRBD1	TGTGCCAGCAGGAGGGACAGGATCATAGATGGCTACACCTTC	CASRRDRIIDGYTF
TRBV19	TRBJ1-2	-	TRBD1	TGTGCCAGTAGTAGACAGGGGAACGCGGGGCACTATGGCTACACCTTC	CASSRQGNAGHYGYTF
TRBV18	TRBJ1-1	-	-	TGTGCCAGCTCACCACCGTCCAGGGAGAACACTGAAGCTTTCTTT	CASSPPSRENTEAFF
TRBV7-2	TRBJ2-7	-	TRBD2	TGTGCCAGCAGCACGCGACTAGCGGGAGATCGGGAGCAGTACTTC	CASSTRLAGDREQYF
TRBV5-1	TRBJ2-3	-	TRBD2	TGCGCCAGCAGCCTTGGGACTAGCGGGAGTACTGGCACAGATACGCAGTATTTT	CASSLGTSGSTGTDTQYF
TRBV29-1	TRBJ2-7	-	TRBD1	TGCAGCGTTGCCCATAGGACAGGGGTTTCCTACGAGCAGTACTTC	CSVAHRTGVSYEQYF
TRBV18	TRBJ2-1	-	-	TGTGCCAGCTCACCAAGGACAGAAGGGGAGCAGTTCTTC	CASSPRTEGEQFF
TRBV28	TRBJ1-2	-	-	TGTGCCAGCAGCAGCCCCCCCAGTTCTAGGGGCTACACCTTC	CASSSPPSSRGYTF
TRBV18	TRBJ2-7	-	TRBD2	TGTGCCAGCTCACCTTTAGACTCGGGACTAGCGGGCCGCGAGCAGTACTTC	CASSPLDSGLAGREQYF
TRBV5-1	TRBJ1-1	-	-	TGCGCCAGCAGCTCTGACCGGGACACTGAAGCTTTCTTT	CASSSDRDTEAFF
TRBV11-2	TRBJ1-2	-	-	TGTGCCAGCAGCTTAGTAATGGGGCTCGATGGCTACACCTTC	CASSLVMGLDGYTF
TRBV5-1	TRBJ2-7	-	-	TGCGCCAGCAGCTTGGCGGGTTCCTACGAGCAGTACTTC	CASSLAGSYEQYF
TRBV7-2	TRBJ2-7	-	TRBD1	TGTGCCAGCAGCTTAAACCGGGACAGGGGGCCCTACGAGCAGTACTTC	CASSLNRDRGPYEQYF
TRBV19	TRBJ1-2	-	TRBD1	TGTGCCAGTAGTAAGGGACAGGGGCTCCCAGCTGGCTACACCTTC	CASSKGQGLPAGYTF